The 4 T cell receptor beta chains listed next were all sequenced from one sample in a study of human T cells and chemical hapten exposure. Time point defined: patch test 2, 6 weeks after DPC sensitization. Documented treatment: therapeutic diphenylcyclopropenone sensitization with weekly scalp DPC. TCRdb analysed the RACE reads with MiXCR anew, one entry per CDR3 protein. The sample contains 80,000 to 95,000 distinct CDR3 sequences, roughly 10% of which appear only once. Sequencing was performed on whole blood, taken in connection with sensitization to the hapten diphenylcyclopropenone (DPC). The source of these receptors is a man younger than 35 with alopecia areata. Some clones in this sample may be carry-over from other donors' samples.

This clonotype is medium-sized. The rearrangement links TRBV7-9 to TRBJ2-5; D call uncertain. The V gene's germline CDR1 is SEHNR and CDR2 FQNEAQ (reference sequence). V lost 6 bases, J lost 5 bases, and 1 base lay in between. The CDR3 consists of 9 residues. This chain's CDR3 is CASRETQYF. The DNA of the CDR3 is TGTGCCAGCAGGGAGACCCAGTACTTC.

A few counts support this clonotype. The chain links TRBV20-1 to TRBJ1-5; 7 bases are a match to TRBD1. There are 14 residues in the CDR3. V trimming: 3 bases; J trimming: 4 bases; junction bases outside the gene matches: 6. CDR1 is DFQATT, CDR2 SNEGSKA, per germline (reference sequence). In nucleotides, the CDR3 is TGCAGTGCTAGCGGCGGACAGGAGAATCAGCCCCAGCATTTT. Its protein product is CSASGGQENQPQHF.

This clonotype was seen many times. The CDR3 DNA reads TGTGCCAGCACCCTTTTGACGCCTGGATACACTGAAGCTTTCTTT. Protein product: CASTLLTPGYTEAFF. The rearrangement joins TRBV5-6 to TRBJ1-1; D unclear. Trimming pared 6 bases from V and 3 bases from J, leaving 18 bases between. The CDR3 covers 15 residues. CDR1 and CDR2 from the germline V gene are SGHDT and YYEEEE.

This clonotype appeared a few times. J is TRBJ2-7 and V is TRBV4-1; D tentatively fits TRBD1 or TRBD2 (5 bases each). The V gene lost 4 bases and the J gene lost 6 bases, with 16 bases spanning the gap. The length of the CDR3 is 14 residues. Germline V gives CDR1 MGHRA, CDR2 YSYEKL. The CDR3: CASSLRDLPREQYF. CDR3 nucleotide sequence: TGCGCCAGCAGCCTTCGGGACCTTCCCCGCGAGCAGTACTTC.